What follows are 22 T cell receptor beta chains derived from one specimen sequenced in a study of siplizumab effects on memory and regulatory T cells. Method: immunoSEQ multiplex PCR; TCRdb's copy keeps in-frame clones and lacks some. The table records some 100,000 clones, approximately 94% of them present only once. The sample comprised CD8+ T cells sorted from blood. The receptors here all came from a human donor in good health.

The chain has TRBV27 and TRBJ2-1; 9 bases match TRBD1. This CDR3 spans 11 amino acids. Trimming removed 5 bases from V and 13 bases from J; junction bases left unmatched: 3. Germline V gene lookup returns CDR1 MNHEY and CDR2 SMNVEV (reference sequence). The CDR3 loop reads CASSPGQGQFF. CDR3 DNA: TGTGCCAGCAGTCCGGGACAGGGTCAGTTCTTC.

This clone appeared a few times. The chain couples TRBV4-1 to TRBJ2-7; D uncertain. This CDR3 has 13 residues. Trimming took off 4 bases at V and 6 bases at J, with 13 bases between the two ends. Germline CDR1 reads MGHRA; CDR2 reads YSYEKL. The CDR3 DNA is TGCGCCAGCAGCCCCTCCGACACGGGCGAGCAGTACTTC. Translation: CASSPSDTGEQYF.

CDR3 loop: CASSQDRLAGSYEQYF. Written as DNA, the CDR3 is TGCGCCAGCAGCCAAGATCGACTAGCGGGATCATACGAGCAGTACTTC. This chain connects TRBV4-3 to TRBJ2-7; 11 bases are shared with TRBD2. The CDR3 totals 16 residues. Per germline, CDR1 LGHNA and CDR2 YSLEER. V shed 0 bases, J shed 4 bases, and the junction held 5 bases outside the gene matches.

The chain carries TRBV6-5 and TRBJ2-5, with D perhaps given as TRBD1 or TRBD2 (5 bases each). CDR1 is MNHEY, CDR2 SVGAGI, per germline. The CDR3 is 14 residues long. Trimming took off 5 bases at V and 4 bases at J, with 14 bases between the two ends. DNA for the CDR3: TGTGCCAGCAGTGCGTTCGGGGCCTTAGAGACCCAGTACTTC. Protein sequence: CASSAFGALETQYF.

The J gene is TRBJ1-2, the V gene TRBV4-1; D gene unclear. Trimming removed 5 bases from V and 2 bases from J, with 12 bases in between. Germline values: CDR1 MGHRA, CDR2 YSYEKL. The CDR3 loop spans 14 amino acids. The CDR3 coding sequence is TGCGCCAGCAGCAACGACATTACCAACTATGGCTACACCTTC. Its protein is CASSNDITNYGYTF.

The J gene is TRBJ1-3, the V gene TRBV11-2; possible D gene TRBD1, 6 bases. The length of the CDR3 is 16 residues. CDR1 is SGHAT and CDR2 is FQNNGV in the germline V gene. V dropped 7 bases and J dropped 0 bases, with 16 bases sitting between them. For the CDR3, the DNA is TGTGCCAGCAACACCAGGGACATCCCCTCTGGAAACACCATATATTTT. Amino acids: CASNTRDIPSGNTIYF.

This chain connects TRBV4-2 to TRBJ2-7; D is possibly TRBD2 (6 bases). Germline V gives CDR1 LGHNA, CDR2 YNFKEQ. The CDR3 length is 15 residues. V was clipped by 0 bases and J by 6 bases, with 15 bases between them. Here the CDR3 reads CASSQEASAPPEQYF. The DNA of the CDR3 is TGTGCCAGCAGCCAAGAGGCTAGCGCTCCCCCCGAGCAGTACTTC.

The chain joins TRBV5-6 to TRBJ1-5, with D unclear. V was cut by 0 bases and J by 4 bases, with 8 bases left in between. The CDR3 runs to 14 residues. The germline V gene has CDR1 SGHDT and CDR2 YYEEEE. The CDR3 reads CASSLGPGNQPQHF. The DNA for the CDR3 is TGTGCCAGCAGCTTGGGCCCGGGAAATCAGCCCCAGCATTTT.

The CDR3 coding sequence is TGTGCCAGCAGTCAGGGCAATCAGCCCCAGCATTTT. Its protein product is CASSQGNQPQHF. This sequence joins TRBV7-8 and TRBJ1-5; no definite D call. The CDR3 has 12 amino acids. Germline V lookup: CDR1 SGHVS, CDR2 FQNEAQ. Between the trimmed V and J ends, which lost 6 bases and 2 bases, there was a span of 5 bases.

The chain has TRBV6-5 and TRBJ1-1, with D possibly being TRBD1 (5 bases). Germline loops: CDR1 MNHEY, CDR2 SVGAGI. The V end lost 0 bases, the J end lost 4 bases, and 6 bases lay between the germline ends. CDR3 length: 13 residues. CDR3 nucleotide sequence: TGTGCCAGCAGTTACTCGACAGCCACTGAAGCTTTCTTT. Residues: CASSYSTATEAFF.

The chain's CDR3 is CAYSHWEGDYEQYF. The DNA of the CDR3 is TGTGCCTACTCTCACTGGGAGGGGGACTACGAGCAGTACTTC. This chain links TRBV30 with TRBJ2-7, with D possibly being TRBD2 (7 bases). Germline CDR1 is GTSNPN and CDR2 is SVGIG (reference sequence). V was pared by 7 bases and J by 3 bases, with 19 bases between. The CDR3 is 14 residues long.

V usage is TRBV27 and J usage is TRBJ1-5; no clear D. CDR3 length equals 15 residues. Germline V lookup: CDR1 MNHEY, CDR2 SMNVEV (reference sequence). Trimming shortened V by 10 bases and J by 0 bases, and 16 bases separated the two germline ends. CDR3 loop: CAIARAEPSNQPQHF. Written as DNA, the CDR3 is TGTGCCATTGCTAGGGCCGAGCCTAGCAATCAGCCCCAGCATTTT.

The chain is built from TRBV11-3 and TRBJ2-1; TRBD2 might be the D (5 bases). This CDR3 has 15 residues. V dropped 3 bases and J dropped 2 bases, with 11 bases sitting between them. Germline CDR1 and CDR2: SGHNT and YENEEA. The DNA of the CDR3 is TGTGCCAGCAGCTTTCGGGATAGCGCCTACAATGAGCAGTTCTTC. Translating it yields CASSFRDSAYNEQFF.

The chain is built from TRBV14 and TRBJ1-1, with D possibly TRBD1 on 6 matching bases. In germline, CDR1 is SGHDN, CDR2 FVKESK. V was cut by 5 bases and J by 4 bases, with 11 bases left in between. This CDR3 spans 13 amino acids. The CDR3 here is CASSKRGVTEAFF. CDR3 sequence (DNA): TGTGCCAGCAGCAAAAGGGGGGTCACTGAAGCTTTCTTT.

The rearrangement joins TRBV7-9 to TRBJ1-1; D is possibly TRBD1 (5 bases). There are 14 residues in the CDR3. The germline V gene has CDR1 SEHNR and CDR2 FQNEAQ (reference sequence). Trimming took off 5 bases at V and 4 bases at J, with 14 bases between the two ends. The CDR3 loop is CASSAATGPTEAFF. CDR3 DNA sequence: TGTGCCAGCAGCGCGGCTACAGGTCCCACTGAAGCTTTCTTT.

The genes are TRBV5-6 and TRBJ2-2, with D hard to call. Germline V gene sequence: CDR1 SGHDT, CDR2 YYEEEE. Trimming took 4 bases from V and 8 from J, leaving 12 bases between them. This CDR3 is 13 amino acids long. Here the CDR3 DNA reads TGTGCCAGCAGCCAAAATGAAGGGGGGGAGCTGTTTTTT. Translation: CASSQNEGGELFF. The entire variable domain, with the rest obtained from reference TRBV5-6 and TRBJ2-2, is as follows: DAGVTQSPTHLIKTRGQQVTLRCSPKSGHDTVSWYQQALGQGPQFIFQYYEEEERQRGNFPDRFSGHQFPNYSSELNVNALLLGDSALYLCASSQNEGGELFFGEGSRLTVL.

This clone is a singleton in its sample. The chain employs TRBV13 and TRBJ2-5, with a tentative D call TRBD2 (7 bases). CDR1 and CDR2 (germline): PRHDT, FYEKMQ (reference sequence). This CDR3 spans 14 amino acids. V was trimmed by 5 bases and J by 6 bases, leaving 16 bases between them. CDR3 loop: CASSIEGGLKTQYF. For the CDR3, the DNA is TGTGCCAGCAGCATAGAGGGGGGGCTGAAGACCCAGTACTTC. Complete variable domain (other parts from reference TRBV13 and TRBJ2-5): AAGVIQSPRHLIKEKRETATLKCYPIPRHDTVYWYQQGPGQDPQFLISFYEKMQSDKGSIPDRFSAQQFSDYHSELNMSSLELGDSALYFCASSIEGGLKTQYFGPGTRLLVL.

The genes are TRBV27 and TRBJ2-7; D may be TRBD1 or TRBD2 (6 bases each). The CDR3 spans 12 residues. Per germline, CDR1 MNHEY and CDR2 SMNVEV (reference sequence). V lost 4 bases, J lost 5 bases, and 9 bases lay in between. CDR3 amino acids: CASSYGGHEQYF. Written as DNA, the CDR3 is TGTGCCAGCAGTTATGGGGGGCACGAGCAGTACTTC.

CDR3: CASTAIAGGQGTQYF. As DNA, the CDR3 is TGTGCCAGCACCGCCATAGCGGGAGGGCAAGGTACGCAGTATTTT. The chain combines TRBV6-5 with TRBJ2-3; 11 bases are shared with TRBD2. The germline CDR1 and CDR2 sequences are MNHEY and SVGAGI. There are 15 residues in the CDR3. Trimming took 7 bases from V and 8 from J; bases not matched to a gene: 11.

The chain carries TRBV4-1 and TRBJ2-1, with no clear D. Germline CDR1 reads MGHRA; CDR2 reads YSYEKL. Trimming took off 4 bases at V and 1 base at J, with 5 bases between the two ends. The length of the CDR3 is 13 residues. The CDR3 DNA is TGCGCCAGCAGCCCTCGATCCTACAATGAGCAGTTCTTC. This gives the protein CASSPRSYNEQFF.

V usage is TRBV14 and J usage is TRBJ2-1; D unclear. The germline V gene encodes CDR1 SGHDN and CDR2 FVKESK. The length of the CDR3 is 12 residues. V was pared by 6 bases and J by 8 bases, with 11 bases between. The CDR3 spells CASSLTRHEQFF. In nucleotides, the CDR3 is TGTGCCAGCAGTCTTACACGGCATGAGCAGTTCTTC.

As DNA, the CDR3 is TGTGCCAGCAGCACCGATGGACAGTACAATCAGCCCCAGCATTTT. Its protein product is CASSTDGQYNQPQHF. The chain carries TRBV7-9 and TRBJ1-5; weak D call: TRBD1 (6 bases). Germline values: CDR1 SEHNR, CDR2 FQNEAQ (reference sequence). V was pared by 5 bases and J by 3 bases, with 14 bases between. The CDR3 contains 15 residues. Full variable domain (outside the CDR3, taken from reference TRBV7-9 and TRBJ1-5): DTGVSQNPRHKITKRGQNVTFRCDPISEHNRLYWYRQTLGQGPEFLTYFQNEAQLEKSRLLSDRFSAERPKGSFSTLEIQRTEQGDSAMYLCASSTDGQYNQPQHFGDGTRLSIL.